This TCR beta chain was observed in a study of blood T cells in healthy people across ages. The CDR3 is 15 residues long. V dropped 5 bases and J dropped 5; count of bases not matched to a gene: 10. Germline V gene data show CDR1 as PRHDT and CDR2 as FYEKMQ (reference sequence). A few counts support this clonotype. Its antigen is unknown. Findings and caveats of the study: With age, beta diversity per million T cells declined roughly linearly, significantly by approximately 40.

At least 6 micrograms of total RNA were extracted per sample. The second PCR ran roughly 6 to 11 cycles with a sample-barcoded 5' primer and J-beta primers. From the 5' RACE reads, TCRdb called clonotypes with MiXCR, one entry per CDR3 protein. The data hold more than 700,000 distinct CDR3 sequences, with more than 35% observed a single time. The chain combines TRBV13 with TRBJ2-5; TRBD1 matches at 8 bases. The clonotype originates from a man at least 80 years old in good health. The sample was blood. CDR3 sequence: CASSTWTGTRETQYF. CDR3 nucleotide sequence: TGTGCCAGCAGCACCTGGACAGGGACCCGGGAGACCCAGTACTTC.